This T cell receptor beta chain was found in a study of molecular identifiers for immune sequencing clone quantification (dated by TCRdb to the late 2010s). About the study as a whole: For a replicate experiment, RNA from approximately 20,000 or 100,000 naive CD8 T cells was divided into five aliquots, and four of the five aliquots were sequenced. This methods study used CD8 T cells to benchmark TCR RNA copy counting and molecular-identifier clustering-based TCR repertoire sequencing (MIDCIRS).

Findings and caveats that apply to the study as a whole: Without barcode sub-clustering, chimeric consensus sequences inflated TCR diversity; chimeras reached as high as 47%. Even against a background of about a million naive CD8 T cells, spiked-in Jurkat TCR RNA amounting to a single cell's worth was reported to be detectable. Modeling estimated about 3.3 recovered TCR RNA copies per cell, compared with 9.5 to 10 by digital PCR, which implies about 30% capture efficiency. Clones above 20 RNA copies held over 97% of molecules in CMV-specific effector cells but under 1% in naive cells. Highly expanded clone sizes could be underestimated if identical TCR molecules share a barcode. Naive libraries contained spiked-in Jurkat TCR RNA (more than nine copies' worth), which is not part of the donor repertoire.

Ten or more counts support this clonotype. Its antigen remains undetermined. One base away there is no much larger clone; base qualities are not given. Libraries of naive CD8 T cells were generated from roughly 21,000 to 960,000 sorted cells, with 10%, 30% or 50% of the purified RNA used. Naive CD8 T cells were FACS-sorted as CD8+CD4-CCR7+CD45RA+ on a BD FACSAria II into RLT Plus buffer. To test detection sensitivity, Jurkat RNA equal to under 13 TCR copies was added to samples of about 20,000-1,000,000 naive CD8 T cells. CD8 T cells were enriched with RosetteSep CD8+ T Cell Enrichment Cocktail and Ficoll-Paque, followed by ACK red cell lysis. Libraries came from PCR. Instrument on record: Illumina HiSeq 4000. Preparation of bulk TCR libraries followed a previously described approach, with the TCR primers listed in Table S5. Total RNA was purified with the Qiagen AllPrep DNA/RNA kit. Before any analysis, reads coming from multiple sequencing runs of the same library were combined into one pool. The original pipeline was this. Reads were retained only if the reads had an exact TCR constant sequence, and the retained reads were trimmed to 150 nt and grouped according to their 12-nt molecular barcodes. Reads within each barcode group were sub-clustered using a 15% Levenshtein threshold, and quality-weighted consensus sequences were constructed for each RNA molecule. Non-functional sequences were filtered out, along with any lower-count sequence sitting one edit away from another sequence. Based on fitting two negative binomial distributions, any barcode sub-cluster with under 20% of the maximum read count was discarded. In-frame beta chains were kept once TCRdb had trimmed the public reads at Q25 with fastp and called clones with MiXCR. All rows with the same CDR3 protein become a single entry with the most common DNA and genes. The V and J calls and clone size are TCRdb's, not the authors'. The sample records about 640,000 distinct CDR3 sequences, 20% of which are singletons. The ten largest make up 0.85% of the sample.

The V end loses 6 bases and the J end loses 0 bases, and a stretch of 12 bases separates them. Taken from the germline V gene, the CDR1 and CDR2 loops are MNHEY and SVGAGI. From cysteine to phenylalanine, the CDR3 is 15 amino acids long. The CDR3 DNA has 45 bases and is translated from base 1. This receptor was taken from a human donor in good health. Some libraries in this study had Jurkat cell RNA spiked in. The sequenced material came from naive CD8+ T cells from blood, with Jurkat cell RNA spiked in. Taken with the paper, the label for cell subset or site translates to: FACS-sorted CD8+CD4-CCR7+CD45RA+ naive T cells. Here the chain combines TRBV6-5 and TRBJ1-5; the D gene is perhaps TRBD1, from 5 matching bases. The CDR3 corresponds to CASRGDGYSNQPQHF. The DNA sequence is as follows: TGTGCCAGCAGAGGGGACGGTTATAGCAATCAGCCCCAGCATTTT.